This T cell receptor (beta chain) was retrieved from a study of Graves' ophthalmopathy and Graves' hyperthyroidism. Germline V gene data show CDR1 as DFQATT and CDR2 as SNEGSKA (reference sequence). This CDR3 is built from 12 residues. V dropped 3 bases and J dropped 8; count of bases not matched to a gene: 5. Concerning this clonotype itself: Antigen specificity is unknown.

The authors amplified TCR beta CDR3 regions, and they did so from RNA transcripts for repertoire sequencing. In the first round, RT-PCR was carried out with HTBI primers, and a multiplex PCR formed the second round. TCRdb reprocessed the multiplex PCR reads with MiXCR, giving one entry per CDR3 protein. The repertoire has under 350,000 distinct CDR3 sequences, roughly 15% of them found once; the top ten carry more than 9%. General study points: Blood was where most expanded thyroid clonotypes above 0.001 frequency also turned up.

All donors with ophthalmopathy were recorded as having moderate-to-severe activity, CAS ≥3, NOSPECS ≥4 and a duration under 3 months. Lactation, pregnancy, uncontrolled infections and other autoimmune diseases were all grounds for excluding patients. The authors isolated PBMCs from around 10 ml of fresh peripheral blood. This receptor was obtained from an adult man with Graves' ophthalmopathy. The V and J genes are TRBV20-1 and TRBJ1-2; 8 bases fit TRBD1. The sequenced sample was peripheral blood. The CDR3 spells CSARQGAKGYTF. The CDR3, as DNA: TGCAGTGCTAGGCAGGGGGCAAAGGGCTACACCTTC.